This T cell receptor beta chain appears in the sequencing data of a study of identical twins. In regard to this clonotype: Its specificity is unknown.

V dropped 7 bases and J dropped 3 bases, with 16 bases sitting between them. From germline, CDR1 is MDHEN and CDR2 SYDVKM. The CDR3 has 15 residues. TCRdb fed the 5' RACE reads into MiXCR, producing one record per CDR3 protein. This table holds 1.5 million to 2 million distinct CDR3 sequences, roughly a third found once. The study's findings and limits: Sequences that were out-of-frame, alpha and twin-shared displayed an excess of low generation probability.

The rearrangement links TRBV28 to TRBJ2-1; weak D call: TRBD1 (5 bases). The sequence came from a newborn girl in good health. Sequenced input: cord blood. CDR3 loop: CASTWGGPYYNEQFF. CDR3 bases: TGTGCCAGCACCTGGGGCGGTCCTTACTACAATGAGCAGTTCTTC.